A single sample is the source of the 26 T cell receptor beta chains below, sequenced in a study of blood T cell repertoires in COVID-19. Clones were read by immunoSEQ multiplex PCR, and TCRdb kept only the in-frame ones, dropping some. The table records some 520,000 clones, 75% to 90% of them present only once. The source material was peripheral blood. These TCRs come from a young man with COVID-19, enrolled during active disease.

This clone has more than one count but fewer than ten. The chain is built from TRBV7-9 and TRBJ2-2, with TRBD1 matching over 10 bases. The CDR3 is 13 amino acids. Germline-derived CDR1 and CDR2 are SEHNR and FQNEAQ (reference sequence). J was trimmed by 7 bases and V by 10 bases; bases with no gene match: 6. In DNA form, the CDR3 reads TGTGCCACGGACAGGGGGAAGATCGGGGAGCTGTTTTTT. Encoded protein: CATDRGKIGELFF.

The chain uses TRBV2 and TRBJ2-2; 14 positions agree with TRBD2. CDR1 SNHLY and CDR2 FYNNEI come from the germline V gene. This CDR3 is 15 amino acids long. Trimming at V came to 7 bases and at J to 6 bases, leaving 4 bases not matched to a gene. In DNA form, the CDR3 reads TGTGCCAGCATTGGGACTAGCGGGAGACCCGGGGAGCTGTTTTTT. Translating gives CASIGTSGRPGELFF.

This chain's CDR3 is CASSRTGEGSNEQFF. In DNA form, the CDR3 reads TGTGCCAGCTCCCGCACGGGGGAGGGGTCCAATGAGCAGTTCTTC. The chain carries TRBV18 and TRBJ2-1; 7 bases are a match to TRBD2. The CDR3 is 15 residues long. The germline V gene encodes CDR1 KGHSH and CDR2 LQKENI. V shed 6 bases and J 6 bases; nucleotides not matched to a gene: 11.

This chain links TRBV10-2 with TRBJ2-3; TRBD2 agrees at 9 bases. V trimming: 8 bases; J trimming: 0 bases; junction bases outside the gene matches: 6. This CDR3 spans 15 amino acids. Germline V CDR1 and CDR2: WSHSY, SAAADI. The CDR3 loop is CASLWRGGSTDTQYF. In DNA, the CDR3 is TGCGCCAGCTTATGGCGGGGGGGGAGCACAGATACGCAGTATTTT.

V usage is TRBV9 and J usage is TRBJ2-5, with 7 bases fitting TRBD2. The CDR3 sequence is 16 residues long. J was trimmed by 1 base and V by 1 base; bases with no gene match: 7. Germline V gives CDR1 SGDLS, CDR2 YYNGEE. The DNA for the CDR3 is TGTGCCAGCAGCGTATATGGGCGGGGGACCCAAGAGACCCAGTACTTC. It translates to CASSVYGRGTQETQYF.

The J gene is TRBJ1-1, the V gene TRBV7-9; maybe TRBD1 (5 bases). The CDR3 contains 14 residues. Trimming removed 7 bases at V and 1 base at J, with 13 bases between. Germline V gene lookup returns CDR1 SEHNR and CDR2 FQNEAQ (reference sequence). The CDR3 protein is CASINTGSNTEAFF. The CDR3 region has the DNA TGTGCCAGCATCAACACAGGCTCGAACACTGAAGCTTTCTTT.

The genes are TRBV9 and TRBJ1-1; D is unresolved. V was cut by 0 bases and J by 0 bases, with 12 bases left in between. Germline CDR1 reads SGDLS; CDR2 reads YYNGEE. The CDR3 has 16 residues. Here the CDR3 DNA reads TGTGCCAGCAGCGTAGGGCCCGGCGGGGTGAACACTGAAGCTTTCTTT. Translated: CASSVGPGGVNTEAFF.

The genes are TRBV5-5 and TRBJ2-7; TRBD2 might be the D (6 bases). The CDR3 extends over 15 amino acids. The germline V gene encodes CDR1 SGHKS and CDR2 YYEKEE (reference sequence). V was shortened by 6 bases and J by 0 bases, with 16 bases between the two germline ends. CDR3 bases: TGTGCCAGCACAGACGGGCGGGACCGCTCCTACGAGCAGTACTTC. It codes for CASTDGRDRSYEQYF. Drawing the rest from reference TRBV5-5 and TRBJ2-7, the complete variable domain is DAGVTQSPTHLIKTRGQQVTLRCSPISGHKSVSWYQQVLGQGPQFIFQYYEKEERGRGNFPDRFSARQFPNYSSELNVNALLLGDSALYLCASTDGRDRSYEQYFGPGTRLTVT.

The chain has TRBV3-1 (or the pseudogene TRBV3-2) and TRBJ2-5, with TRBD2 matching over 7 bases. Unmatched junction bases numbered 4, after V lost 7 bases and J lost 2 bases. This CDR3 contains 13 residues. Per germline, CDR1 LGHDT and CDR2 YNNKEL (reference sequence). CDR3 sequence: CASTRDYQETQYF. The CDR3 nucleotides are TGTGCCAGCACACGGGACTATCAAGAGACCCAGTACTTC.

The chain employs TRBV25-1 and TRBJ2-1, with D possibly TRBD2 on 5 matching bases. V lost 5 bases to trimming and J lost 9 bases, with 23 bases between them. This CDR3 has 16 residues. CDR1 MGHDK and CDR2 SYGVNS come from the germline V gene. The chain's CDR3 is CASSSGERGFIGEQFF. CDR3 sequence (DNA): TGTGCCAGCAGTAGCGGTGAGCGAGGTTTTATAGGTGAGCAGTTCTTC.

J is TRBJ2-7 and V is TRBV5-1; D gene unclear. There are 10 residues in the CDR3. Germline V CDR1 and CDR2: SGHRS, YFSETQ. The ends were cut back, 4 bases at V and 3 bases at J, with 2 bases in the middle. Written as DNA, the CDR3 is TGCGCCAGCAGCCTCTACGAGCAGTACTTC. Translated, it gives CASSLYEQYF. Filled out from reference TRBV5-1 and TRBJ2-7, the complete variable domain reads KAGVTQTPRYLIKTRGQQVTLSCSPISGHRSVSWYQQTPGQGLQFLFEYFSETQRNKGNFPGRFSGRQFSNSRSEMNVSTLELGDSALYLCASSLYEQYFGPGTRLTVT.

J is TRBJ2-2 and V is TRBV3-1 (or the pseudogene TRBV3-2); D may be TRBD2 (6 bases). Trimming removed 4 bases at V and 4 bases at J, with 19 bases between. The CDR3 length is 17 residues. Germline lookup yields CDR1 LGHDT and CDR2 YNNKEL (reference sequence). The CDR3 here is CASSPRIVGRSTGELFF. Here the CDR3 DNA reads TGTGCCAGCAGCCCAAGGATAGTGGGGAGGTCCACCGGGGAGCTGTTTTTT.

In its sample, this clone was seen once. The V and J genes are TRBV9 and TRBJ2-5; 11 bases align to TRBD2. Germline V gives CDR1 SGDLS, CDR2 YYNGEE. The V and J ends lost 4 bases and 5 bases, in that order; junction bases with no gene match: 4. This CDR3 region has 14 residues. CDR3 nucleotides: TGTGCCAGCAGCCCTCGACTAGCGGGGGAGACCCAGTACTTC. Amino acids: CASSPRLAGETQYF.

The V gene is TRBV7-8, the J gene TRBJ1-3; D may be TRBD1 (5 bases). Germline values: CDR1 SGHVS, CDR2 FQNEAQ. V lost 1 base and J lost 2, with 18 bases in between. This CDR3 is built from 18 residues. CDR3: CASSLGQLSGLPGNTIYF. CDR3 in DNA: TGTGCCAGCAGCTTAGGACAATTATCAGGGCTACCTGGAAACACCATATATTTT.

The rearrangement joins TRBV18 to TRBJ2-7; 7 bases line up with TRBD1. CDR3 length: 13 amino acids. V lost 3 bases, J lost 5 bases, and 4 bases stayed unmatched. Germline CDR1 is KGHSH and CDR2 is LQKENI. For the CDR3, the DNA is TGTGCCAGCTCACCCATGACAGGGAACGAGCAGTACTTC. As protein: CASSPMTGNEQYF.

This rearrangement joins TRBV7-9 to TRBJ2-7; 7 nucleotides align to TRBD2. This CDR3 comprises 15 residues. The J segment lost 0 bases and the V segment lost 1 base, leaving 3 bases of the junction unmatched. Germline loops: CDR1 SEHNR, CDR2 FQNEAQ (reference sequence). In DNA, the CDR3 is TGTGCCAGCAGCTTAGGGGAGGGTCTCTCCTACGAGCAGTACTTC. It yields the protein CASSLGEGLSYEQYF.

This clone is a singleton in its sample. This chain links TRBV11-3 with TRBJ2-7; TRBD2 matches at 10 bases. Germline lookup yields CDR1 SGHNT and CDR2 YENEEA. V trimming: 8 bases; J trimming: 3 bases; junction bases outside the gene matches: 1. This CDR3 contains 12 residues. The CDR3 DNA follows: TGTGCCAGCGGGACTAGCGTCTACGAGCAGTACTTC. The encoded protein is CASGTSVYEQYF.

Only a few counts were recorded for this clone. This rearrangement joins TRBV4-1 to TRBJ1-5; TRBD1 might be the D (6 bases). V gave up 2 bases and J gave up 4 bases, with 15 bases separating them. Germline CDR1 reads MGHRA; CDR2 reads YSYEKL. The CDR3 sequence is 16 residues long. The CDR3 here is CASSQYPLQGNQPQHF. The CDR3 DNA sequence: TGCGCCAGCAGCCAATACCCCCTACAGGGAAATCAGCCCCAGCATTTT.

The J gene is TRBJ2-1, the V gene TRBV5-3; D might be TRBD2 (6 bases). TRBV5-3 is marked as an open reading frame, function uncertain. Trimming took off 4 bases at V and 3 bases at J, with 14 bases between the two ends. The CDR3 runs 15 residues. The CDR3 nucleotides are TGTGCCAGAAGCCTCGGATCAGCGGGCTACAATGAGCAGTTCTTC. It specifies CARSLGSAGYNEQFF.

The chain couples TRBV19 to TRBJ2-1, with D maybe TRBD1 (5 bases). CDR1 LNHDA and CDR2 SQIVND come from the germline V gene (reference sequence). With 3 bases removed from V and 5 bases from J, the gap between germline ends came to 11 bases. The CDR3 loop spans 14 amino acids. The CDR3 loop is CASSILGRDNEQFF. The CDR3 nucleotides read TGTGCCAGTAGTATTCTGGGGCGAGACAATGAGCAGTTCTTC.

This chain joins TRBV12-3 or TRBV12-4 and TRBJ2-5; D is perhaps TRBD2 (5 bases). V lost 5 bases, J lost 9 bases, and 16 bases lay in between. The CDR3 is made up of 13 amino acids. In DNA, the CDR3 is TGTGCCAGCAGTAAGGACTTGGCAGGTCCCCAGTACTTC. Its translation is CASSKDLAGPQYF.

V gene TRBV29-1 combines with J gene TRBJ2-1, with 14 bases fitting TRBD2. This CDR3 region has 16 residues. Germline-derived CDR1 and CDR2 are SQVTM and ANQGSEA. The V gene end was trimmed by 3 bases and the J gene end by 6 bases; junction bases not matched to a gene: 7. CDR3 nucleotide sequence: TGCAGCGTTGAGGGACTAGCGGGAGTCAGTGGCAATGAGCAGTTCTTC. Protein: CSVEGLAGVSGNEQFF.

A word on this clone: Other nucleotide sequences from this sample produce the same CDR3. The chain has TRBV7-9 and TRBJ2-7; possible D gene TRBD1, 5 bases. V lost 1 base and J lost 3, with 10 bases in between. The germline V gene has CDR1 SEHNR and CDR2 FQNEAQ (reference sequence). The CDR3 is made up of 14 amino acids. CDR3 sequence reads: CASSLGQGFYEQYF. In nucleotides, the CDR3 is TGTGCCAGCAGCTTAGGTCAGGGTTTCTACGAGCAGTACTTC. Combining the CDR3 with reference TRBV7-9 and TRBJ2-7 gives the whole variable domain DTGVSQNPRHKITKRGQNVTFRCDPISEHNRLYWYRQTLGQGPEFLTYFQNEAQLEKSRLLSDRFSAERPKGSFSTLEIQRTEQGDSAMYLCASSLGQGFYEQYFGPGTRLTVT.

V usage is TRBV2 and J usage is TRBJ1-1; 7 bases are a match to TRBD1. Unmatched junction bases numbered 16, after V lost 7 bases and J lost 11 bases. This CDR3 has 14 amino acids. Looked up from germline, CDR1 is SNHLY and CDR2 is FYNNEI. The CDR3 sequence: CASKTGSQSPFAFF. The DNA of the CDR3 is TGTGCCAGCAAGACAGGGTCCCAATCCCCTTTTGCTTTCTTT.

The chain is built from TRBV19 and TRBJ1-1; D possibly corresponds to TRBD1 (6 bases). The V gene's germline CDR1 is LNHDA and CDR2 SQIVND (reference sequence). The V end was cut by 5 bases, the J end by 8 bases, with 9 bases between. The CDR3 has 11 amino acids. DNA of the CDR3: TGTGCCAGTAGTCTGGGGACAGAAGCTTTCTTT. Translated, it gives CASSLGTEAFF.

A few counts support this clone. This chain uses TRBV7-3 with TRBJ1-6; 9 nucleotides match TRBD1. Germline assignment: CDR1 SGHTA and CDR2 FQGTGA. CDR3 length: 15 residues. Germline trimming cut 1 base from V and 9 bases from J; bases unmatched to any gene: 4. DNA for the CDR3: TGTGCCAGCAGCTTAAATGGACAGGGGCCTTCACCCCTCCACTTT. It specifies CASSLNGQGPSPLHF. The full variable domain, in which reference TRBV7-3 and TRBJ1-6 provide the parts outside the CDR3, is GAGVSQTPSNKVTEKGKYVELRCDPISGHTALYWYRQSLGQGPEFLIYFQGTGAADDSGLPNDRFFAVRPEGSVSTLKIQRTERGDSAVYLCASSLNGQGPSPLHFGNGTRLTVT.